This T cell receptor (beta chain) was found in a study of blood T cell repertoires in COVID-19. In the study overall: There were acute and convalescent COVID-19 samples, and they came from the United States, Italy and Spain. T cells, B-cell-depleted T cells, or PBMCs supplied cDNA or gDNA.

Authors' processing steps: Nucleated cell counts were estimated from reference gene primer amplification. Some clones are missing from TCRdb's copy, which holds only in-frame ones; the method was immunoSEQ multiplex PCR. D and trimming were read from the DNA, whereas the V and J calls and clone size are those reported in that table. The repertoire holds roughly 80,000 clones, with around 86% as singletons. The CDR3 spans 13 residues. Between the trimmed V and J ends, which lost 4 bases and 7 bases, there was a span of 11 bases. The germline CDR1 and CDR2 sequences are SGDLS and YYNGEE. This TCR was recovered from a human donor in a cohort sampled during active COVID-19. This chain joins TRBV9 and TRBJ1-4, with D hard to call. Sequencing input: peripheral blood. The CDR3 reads CASSPREGEKLFF. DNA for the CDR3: TGTGCCAGCAGCCCCCGGGAGGGTGAAAAACTGTTTTTT. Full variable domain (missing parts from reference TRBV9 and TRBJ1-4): DSGVTQTPKHLITATGQRVTLRCSPRSGDLSVYWYQQSLDQGLQFLIQYYNGEERAKGNILERFSAQQFPDLHSELNLSSLELGDSALYFCASSPREGEKLFFGSGTQLSVL.